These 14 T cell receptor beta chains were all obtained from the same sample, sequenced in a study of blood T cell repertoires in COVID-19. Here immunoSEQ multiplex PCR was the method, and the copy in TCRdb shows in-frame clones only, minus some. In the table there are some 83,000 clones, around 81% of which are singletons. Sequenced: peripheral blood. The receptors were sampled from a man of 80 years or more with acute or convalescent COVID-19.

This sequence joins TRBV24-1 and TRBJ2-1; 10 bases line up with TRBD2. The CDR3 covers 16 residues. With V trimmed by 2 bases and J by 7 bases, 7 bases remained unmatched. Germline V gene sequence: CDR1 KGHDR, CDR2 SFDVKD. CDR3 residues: CATSDSRGLAWNEQFF. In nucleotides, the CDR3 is TGTGCCACCAGTGATTCCCGGGGACTAGCGTGGAATGAGCAGTTCTTC.

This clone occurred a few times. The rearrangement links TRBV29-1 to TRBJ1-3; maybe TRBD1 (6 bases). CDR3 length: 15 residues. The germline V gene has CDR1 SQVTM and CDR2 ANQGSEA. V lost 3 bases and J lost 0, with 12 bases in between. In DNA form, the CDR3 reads TGCAGCGTTGACACGGGACACCTCTCTGGAAACACCATATATTTT. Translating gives CSVDTGHLSGNTIYF. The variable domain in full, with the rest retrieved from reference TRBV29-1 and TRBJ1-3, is SAVISQKPSRDICQRGTSLTIQCQVDSQVTMMFWYRQQPGQSLTLIATANQGSEATYESGFVIDKFPISRPNLTFSTLTVSNMSPEDSSIYLCSVDTGHLSGNTIYFGEGSWLTVV.

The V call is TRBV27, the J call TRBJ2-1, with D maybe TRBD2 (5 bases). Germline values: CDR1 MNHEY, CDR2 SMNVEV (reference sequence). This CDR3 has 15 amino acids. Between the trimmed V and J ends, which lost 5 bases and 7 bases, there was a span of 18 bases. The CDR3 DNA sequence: TGTGCCAGCAGTACCCGACTGGCCGAGGGTAATGAGCAGTTCTTC. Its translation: CASSTRLAEGNEQFF.

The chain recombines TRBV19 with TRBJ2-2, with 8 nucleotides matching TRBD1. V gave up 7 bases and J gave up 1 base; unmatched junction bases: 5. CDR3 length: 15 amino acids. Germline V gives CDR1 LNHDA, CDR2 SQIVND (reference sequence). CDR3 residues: CASKRDRKNTGELFF. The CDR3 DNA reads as TGTGCCAGTAAAAGGGACAGGAAGAACACCGGGGAGCTGTTTTTT.

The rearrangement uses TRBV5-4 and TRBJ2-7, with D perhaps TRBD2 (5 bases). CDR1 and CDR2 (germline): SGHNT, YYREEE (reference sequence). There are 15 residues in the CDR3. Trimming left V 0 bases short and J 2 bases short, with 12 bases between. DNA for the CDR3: TGTGCCAGCAGCTTGGAAGTAGCGAGCCCCTACGAGCAGTACTTC. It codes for CASSLEVASPYEQYF.

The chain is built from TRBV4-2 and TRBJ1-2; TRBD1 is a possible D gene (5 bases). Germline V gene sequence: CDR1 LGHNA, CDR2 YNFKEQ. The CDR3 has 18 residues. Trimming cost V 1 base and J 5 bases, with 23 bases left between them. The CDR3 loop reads CASSQGISGPSGGYGYTF. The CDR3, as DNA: TGTGCCAGCAGCCAAGGAATTTCGGGGCCCTCCGGAGGGTATGGCTACACCTTC.

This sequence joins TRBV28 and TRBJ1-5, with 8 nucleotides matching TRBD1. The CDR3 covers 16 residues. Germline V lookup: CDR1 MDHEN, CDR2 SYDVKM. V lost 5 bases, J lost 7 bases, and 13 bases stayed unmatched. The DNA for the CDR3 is TGTGCCAGCAGTATACATGCAGGGGGCGAAATCCAGCCCCAGCATTTT. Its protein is CASSIHAGGEIQPQHF.

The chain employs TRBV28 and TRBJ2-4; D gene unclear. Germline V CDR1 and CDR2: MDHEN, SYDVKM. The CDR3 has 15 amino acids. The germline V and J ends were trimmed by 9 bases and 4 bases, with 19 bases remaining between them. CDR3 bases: TGTGCCAGTCTATCCGGAGAGGAGTCAAAAAACATTCAGTACTTC. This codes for CASLSGEESKNIQYF.

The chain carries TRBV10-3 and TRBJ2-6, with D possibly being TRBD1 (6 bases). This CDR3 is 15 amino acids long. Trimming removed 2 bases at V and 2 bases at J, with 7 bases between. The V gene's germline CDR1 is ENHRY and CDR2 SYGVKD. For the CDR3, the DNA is TGTGCCATCAGTGAGGGACAGACTGGGGCCAACGTCCTGACTTTC. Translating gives CAISEGQTGANVLTF.

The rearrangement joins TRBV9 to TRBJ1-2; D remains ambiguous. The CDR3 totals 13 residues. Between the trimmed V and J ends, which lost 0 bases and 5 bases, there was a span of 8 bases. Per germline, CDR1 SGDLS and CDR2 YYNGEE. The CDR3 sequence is CASSVDTNYGYTF. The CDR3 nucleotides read TGTGCCAGCAGCGTAGACACAAATTATGGCTACACCTTC.

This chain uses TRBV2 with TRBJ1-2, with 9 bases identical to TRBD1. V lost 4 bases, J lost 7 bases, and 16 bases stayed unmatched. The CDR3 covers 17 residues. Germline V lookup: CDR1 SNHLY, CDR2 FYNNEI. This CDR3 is CASSADLLDRGYSGYTF. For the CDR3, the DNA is TGTGCCAGCAGTGCAGATCTGCTAGACAGGGGGTACTCTGGCTACACCTTC. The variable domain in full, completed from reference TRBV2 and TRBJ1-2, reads EPEVTQTPSHQVTQMGQEVILRCVPISNHLYFYWYRQILGQKVEFLVSFYNNEISEKSEIFDDQFSVERPDGSNFTLKIRSTKLEDSAMYFCASSADLLDRGYSGYTFGSGTRLTVV.

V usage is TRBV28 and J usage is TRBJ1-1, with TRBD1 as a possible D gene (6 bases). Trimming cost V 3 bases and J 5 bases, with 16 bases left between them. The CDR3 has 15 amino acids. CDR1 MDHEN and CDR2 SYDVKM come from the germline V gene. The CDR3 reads CASSLRGARVTEAFF. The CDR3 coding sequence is TGTGCCAGCAGTTTGCGGGGGGCGCGTGTGACTGAAGCTTTCTTT.

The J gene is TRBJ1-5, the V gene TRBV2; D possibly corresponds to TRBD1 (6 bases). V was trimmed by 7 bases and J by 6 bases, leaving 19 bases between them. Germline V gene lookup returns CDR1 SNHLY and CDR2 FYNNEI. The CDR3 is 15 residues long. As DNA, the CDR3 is TGTGCCAGCACCTACGGTGGACAGATAAGTCAGCCCCAGCATTTT. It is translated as CASTYGGQISQPQHF. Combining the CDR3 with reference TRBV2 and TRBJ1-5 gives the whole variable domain EPEVTQTPSHQVTQMGQEVILRCVPISNHLYFYWYRQILGQKVEFLVSFYNNEISEKSEIFDDQFSVERPDGSNFTLKIRSTKLEDSAMYFCASTYGGQISQPQHFGDGTRLSIL.

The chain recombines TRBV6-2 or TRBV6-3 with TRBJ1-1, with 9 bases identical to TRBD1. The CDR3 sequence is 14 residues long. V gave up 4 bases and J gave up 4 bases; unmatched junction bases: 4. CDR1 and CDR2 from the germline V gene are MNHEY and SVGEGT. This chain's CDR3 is CASSLQGAGTEAFF. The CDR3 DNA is TGTGCCAGCAGTTTACAGGGGGCTGGCACTGAAGCTTTCTTT.